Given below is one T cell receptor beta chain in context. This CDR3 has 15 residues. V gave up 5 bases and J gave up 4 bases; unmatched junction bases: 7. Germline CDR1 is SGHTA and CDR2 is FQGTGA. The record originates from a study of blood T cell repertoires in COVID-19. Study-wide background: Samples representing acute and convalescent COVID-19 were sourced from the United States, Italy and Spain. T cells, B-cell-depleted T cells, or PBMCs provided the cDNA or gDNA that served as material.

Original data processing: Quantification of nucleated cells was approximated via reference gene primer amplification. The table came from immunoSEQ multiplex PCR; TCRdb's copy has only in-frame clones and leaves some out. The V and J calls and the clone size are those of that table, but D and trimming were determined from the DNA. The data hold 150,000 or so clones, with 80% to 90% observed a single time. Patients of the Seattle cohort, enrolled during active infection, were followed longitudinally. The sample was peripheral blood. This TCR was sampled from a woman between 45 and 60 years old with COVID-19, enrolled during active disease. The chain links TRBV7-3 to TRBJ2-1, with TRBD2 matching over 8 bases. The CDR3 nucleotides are TGTGCCAGCAGCCTTAGCGGGACCGTATACAATGAGCAGTTCTTC. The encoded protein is CASSLSGTVYNEQFF.